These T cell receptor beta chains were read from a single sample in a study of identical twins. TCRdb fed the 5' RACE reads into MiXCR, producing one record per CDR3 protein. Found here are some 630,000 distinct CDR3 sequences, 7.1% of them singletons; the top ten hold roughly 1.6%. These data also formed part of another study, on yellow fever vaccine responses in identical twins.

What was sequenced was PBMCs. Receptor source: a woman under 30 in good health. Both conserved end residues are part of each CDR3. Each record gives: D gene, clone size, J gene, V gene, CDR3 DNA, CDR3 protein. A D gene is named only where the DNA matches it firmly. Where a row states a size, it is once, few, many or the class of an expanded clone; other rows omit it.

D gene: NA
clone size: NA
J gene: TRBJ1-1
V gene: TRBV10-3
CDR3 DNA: TGTGCCACCCGGCTTGGGTCGGGGGTCCCTGAAGCTTTCTTT
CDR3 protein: CATRLGSGVPEAFF

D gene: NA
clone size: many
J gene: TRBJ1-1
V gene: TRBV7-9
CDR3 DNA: TGTGCCAGCAGCGTCACTGAAGCTTTCTTT
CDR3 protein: CASSVTEAFF

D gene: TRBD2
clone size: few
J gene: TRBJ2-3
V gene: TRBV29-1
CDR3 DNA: TGCAGCGTTGGGATACTAGCGGTAACCACAGATACGCAGTATTTT
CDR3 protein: CSVGILAVTTDTQYF

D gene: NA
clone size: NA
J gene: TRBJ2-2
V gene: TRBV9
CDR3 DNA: TGTGCCAGCAAAAGGGGGGCAGCAAACACCGGGGAGCTGTTTTTT
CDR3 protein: CASKRGAANTGELFF

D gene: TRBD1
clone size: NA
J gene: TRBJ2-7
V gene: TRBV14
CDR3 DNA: TGTGCCAGCAGCCCTCGGGACAGGGCCTCCTACGAGCAGTACTTC
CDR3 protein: CASSPRDRASYEQYF

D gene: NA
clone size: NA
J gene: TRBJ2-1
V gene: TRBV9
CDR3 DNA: TGTGCCAGCAGCGTAGATGGGGCAGGGAGGAATTACAATGAGCAGTTCTTC
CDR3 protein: CASSVDGAGRNYNEQFF

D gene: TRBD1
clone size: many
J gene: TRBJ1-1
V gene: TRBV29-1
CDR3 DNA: TGCAGCGTTGCCCGGACAGGGAAATCTGAAGCTTTCTTT
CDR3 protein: CSVARTGKSEAFF

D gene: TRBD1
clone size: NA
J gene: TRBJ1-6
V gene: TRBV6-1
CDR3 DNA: TGTGCCAGCAGTCTAGGACAGGTCGATTCACCCCTCCACTTT
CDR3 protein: CASSLGQVDSPLHF

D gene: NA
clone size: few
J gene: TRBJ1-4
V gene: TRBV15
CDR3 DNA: TGTGCCACCAGCAGAGATACAGGGACAGAAAAACTGTTTTTT
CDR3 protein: CATSRDTGTEKLFF

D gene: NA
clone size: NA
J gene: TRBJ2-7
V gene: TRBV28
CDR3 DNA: TGTGCCAGCAGTTTTCAGGCGAGGTGGGGGAACGAGCAGTACTTC
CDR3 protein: CASSFQARWGNEQYF

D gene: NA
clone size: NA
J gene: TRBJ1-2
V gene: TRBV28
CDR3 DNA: TGTGCCAGCATCGAAGGGCCGGGAACCCCTTTAAACTATGGCTACACCTTC
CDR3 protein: CASIEGPGTPLNYGYTF

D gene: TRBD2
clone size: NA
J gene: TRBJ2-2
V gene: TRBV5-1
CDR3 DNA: TGCGCCAGCAATAGCGGGACGAACACCGGGGAGCTGTTTTTT
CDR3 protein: CASNSGTNTGELFF

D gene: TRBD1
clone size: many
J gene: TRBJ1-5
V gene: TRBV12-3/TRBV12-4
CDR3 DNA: TGTGCCAGCAGTAAACAGGGGTATCAGCCCCAGCATTTT
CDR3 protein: CASSKQGYQPQHF

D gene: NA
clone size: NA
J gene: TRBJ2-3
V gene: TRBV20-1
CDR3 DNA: TGCAGCGAGACTAGTTTCGATACGCAGTATTTT
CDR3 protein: CSETSFDTQYF

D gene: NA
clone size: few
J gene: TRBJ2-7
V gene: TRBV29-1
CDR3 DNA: TGCAGCGTGAAAGCGAAAGGGGGCTACGAGCAGTACTTC
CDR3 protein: CSVKAKGGYEQYF

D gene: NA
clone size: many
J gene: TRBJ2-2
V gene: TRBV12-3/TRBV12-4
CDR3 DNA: TGTGCCAGCAGTTTTCGACAGTACACCGGGGAGCTGTTTTTT
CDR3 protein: CASSFRQYTGELFF

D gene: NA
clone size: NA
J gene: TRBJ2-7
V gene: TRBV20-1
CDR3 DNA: TGCAGTGCTAGAGTTCGGGCGAGAGAGACCGTGGGACTCTACGAGCAGTACTTC
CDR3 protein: CSARVRARETVGLYEQYF

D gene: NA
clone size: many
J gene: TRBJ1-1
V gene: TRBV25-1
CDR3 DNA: TGTGCCAGCAGTGACTACACTGAAGCTTTCTTT
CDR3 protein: CASSDYTEAFF

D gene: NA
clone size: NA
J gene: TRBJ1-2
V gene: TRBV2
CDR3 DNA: TGTGCCAGCAGCCCTTGGGCAGGGTTGAATGGCTACACCTTC
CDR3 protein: CASSPWAGLNGYTF

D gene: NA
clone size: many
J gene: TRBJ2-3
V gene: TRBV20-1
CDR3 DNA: TGCAGTGCGAGACAGAGCACAGATACGCAGTATTTT
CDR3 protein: CSARQSTDTQYF

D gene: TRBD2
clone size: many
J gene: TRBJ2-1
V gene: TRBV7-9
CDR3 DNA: TGTGCCAGCAGCTCAGGGACTAGCGGGAGGCTTGAGCAGTTCTTC
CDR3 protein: CASSSGTSGRLEQFF

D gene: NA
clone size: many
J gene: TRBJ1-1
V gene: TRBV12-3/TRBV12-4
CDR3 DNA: TGTGCCAGCAGTTTATCCTTATCCAGTGAAGCTTTCTTT
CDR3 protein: CASSLSLSSEAFF

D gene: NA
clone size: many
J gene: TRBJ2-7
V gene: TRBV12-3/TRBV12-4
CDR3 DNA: TGTGCCAGCAGTCCCGGGACAATCAACGAGCAGTACTTC
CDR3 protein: CASSPGTINEQYF

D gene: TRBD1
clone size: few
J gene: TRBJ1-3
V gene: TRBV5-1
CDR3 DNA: TGCGCCAGCAGAGGAAGCCGACAGGGGGCATCTGGAAACACCATATATTTT
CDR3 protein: CASRGSRQGASGNTIYF

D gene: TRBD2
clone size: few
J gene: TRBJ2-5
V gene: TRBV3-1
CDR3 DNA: TGTGCCAGCAGCCCCCAGCGCCCCGGGACTAGTCCAGAGACCCAGTACTTC
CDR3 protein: CASSPQRPGTSPETQYF

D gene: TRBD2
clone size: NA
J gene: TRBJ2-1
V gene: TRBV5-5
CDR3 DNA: TGTGCCAGCAGCTTGGCCGGGGGGTCGGGGCAGTTCTTC
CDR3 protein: CASSLAGGSGQFF

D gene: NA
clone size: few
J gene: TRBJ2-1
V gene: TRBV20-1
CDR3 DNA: TGCAGTGCCCCGCCCCCCACGGGAGTGGGCAACAATGAGCAGTTCTTC
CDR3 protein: CSAPPPTGVGNNEQFF

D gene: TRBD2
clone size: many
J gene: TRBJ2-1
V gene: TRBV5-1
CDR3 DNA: TGCGCCAGCAGCTTGATCGCGGGGGTAGGGTCCTACAATGAGCAGTTCTTC
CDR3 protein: CASSLIAGVGSYNEQFF

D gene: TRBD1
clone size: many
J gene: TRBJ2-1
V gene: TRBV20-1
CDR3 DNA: TGCAGTGCTAGACTCCACGACAGGGTATTCAATGAGCAGTTCTTC
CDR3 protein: CSARLHDRVFNEQFF

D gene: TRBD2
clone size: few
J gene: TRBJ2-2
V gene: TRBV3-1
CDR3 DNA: TGTGCCAGCAGCCCAACTAGCGGGATAGGTGGCGGGGAGCTGTTTTTT
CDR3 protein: CASSPTSGIGGGELFF